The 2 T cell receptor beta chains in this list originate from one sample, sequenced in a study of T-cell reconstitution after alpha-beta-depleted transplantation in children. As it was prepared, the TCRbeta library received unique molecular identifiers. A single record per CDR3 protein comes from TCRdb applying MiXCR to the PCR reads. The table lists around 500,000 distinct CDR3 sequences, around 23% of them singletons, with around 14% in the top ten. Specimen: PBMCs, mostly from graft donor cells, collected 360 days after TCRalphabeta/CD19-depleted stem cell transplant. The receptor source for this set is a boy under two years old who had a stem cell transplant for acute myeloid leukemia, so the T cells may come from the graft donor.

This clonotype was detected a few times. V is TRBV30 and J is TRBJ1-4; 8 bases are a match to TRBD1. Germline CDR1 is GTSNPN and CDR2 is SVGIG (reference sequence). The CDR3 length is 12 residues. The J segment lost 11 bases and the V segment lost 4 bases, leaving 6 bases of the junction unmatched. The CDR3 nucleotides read TGTGCCTGGAAGCGGACAGGGTGGAAACTGTTTTTT. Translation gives CAWKRTGWKLFF.

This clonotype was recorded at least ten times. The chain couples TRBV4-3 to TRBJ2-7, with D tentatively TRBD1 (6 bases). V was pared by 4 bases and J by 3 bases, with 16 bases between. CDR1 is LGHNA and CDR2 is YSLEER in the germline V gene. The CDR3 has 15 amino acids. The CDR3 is CASSPGTSKYYEQYF. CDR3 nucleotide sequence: TGCGCCAGCAGCCCAGGGACATCTAAGTACTACGAGCAGTACTTC.